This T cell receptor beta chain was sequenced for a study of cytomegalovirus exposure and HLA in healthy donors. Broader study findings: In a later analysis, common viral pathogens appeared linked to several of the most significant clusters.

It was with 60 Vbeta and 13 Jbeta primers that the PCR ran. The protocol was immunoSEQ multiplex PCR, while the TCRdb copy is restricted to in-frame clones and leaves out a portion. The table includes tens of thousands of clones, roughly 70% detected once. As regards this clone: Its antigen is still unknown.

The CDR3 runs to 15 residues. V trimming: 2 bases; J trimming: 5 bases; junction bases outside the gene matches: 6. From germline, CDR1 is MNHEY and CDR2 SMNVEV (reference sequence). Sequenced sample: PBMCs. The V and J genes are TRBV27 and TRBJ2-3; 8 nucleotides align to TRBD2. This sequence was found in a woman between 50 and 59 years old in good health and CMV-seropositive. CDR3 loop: CASSLTGGPGDTQYF. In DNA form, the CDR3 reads TGTGCCAGCAGTTTAACGGGAGGGCCAGGAGATACGCAGTATTTT.